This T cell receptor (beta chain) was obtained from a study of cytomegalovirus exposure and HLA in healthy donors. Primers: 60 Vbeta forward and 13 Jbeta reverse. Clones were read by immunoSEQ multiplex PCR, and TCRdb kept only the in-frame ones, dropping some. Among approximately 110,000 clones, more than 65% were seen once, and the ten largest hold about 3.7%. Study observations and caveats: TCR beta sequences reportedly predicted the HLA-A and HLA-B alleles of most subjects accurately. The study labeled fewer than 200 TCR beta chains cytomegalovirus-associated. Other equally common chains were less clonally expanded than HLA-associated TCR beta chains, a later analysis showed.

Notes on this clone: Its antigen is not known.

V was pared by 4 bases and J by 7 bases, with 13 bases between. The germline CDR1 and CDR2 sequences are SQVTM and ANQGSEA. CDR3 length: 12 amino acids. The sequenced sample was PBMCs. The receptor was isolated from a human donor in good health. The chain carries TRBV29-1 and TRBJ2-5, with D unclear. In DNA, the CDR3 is TGCAGCGTTGGGGCCTACGCTGGGACCCAGTACTTC. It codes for CSVGAYAGTQYF.